The rows below give T cell receptor beta chains drawn from one sample of a study of Graves' ophthalmopathy and Graves' hyperthyroidism. Each CDR3 protein is one row after TCRdb ran MiXCR on the multiplex PCR reads. This sample has around 600,000 distinct CDR3 sequences, with about 40% found just once. Material for sequencing was peripheral blood. The receptors shown here come from an adult man with Graves' ophthalmopathy. Both conserved end residues are trimmed from each CDR3. Fields, in order: J gene, D gene, V gene, CDR3 protein. D genes are given only for firm matches.

>TRBJ2-7|TRBD2|TRBV12-3/TRBV12-4
ASRVGAGGGGEQY
>TRBJ2-7|TRBD2|TRBV29-1
SVEFGRGTGEYEQY
>TRBJ1-4|.|TRBV29-1
SVDSGVGEKLF
>TRBJ2-7|.|TRBV24-1
ASSGPPGISY
>TRBJ2-5|TRBD1|TRBV10-3
AIRGTGDETQY
>TRBJ2-7|TRBD1|TRBV2
ASADRGNEQY
>TRBJ1-1|TRBD1|TRBV14
ASSLLDRGFTLNTEAF
>TRBJ2-7|TRBD2|TRBV25-1
ASGLAGAEQY
>TRBJ2-7|.|TRBV20-1
SATGTTYEQY
>TRBJ2-2|.|TRBV19
ASSIEGRWTGELF
>TRBJ2-5|TRBD2|TRBV7-9
ASSLDGGGQETQY
>TRBJ2-2|TRBD2|TRBV12-3/TRBV12-4
ATSTSGGATGELF
>TRBJ1-6|.|TRBV25-1
ASSDRLGTADNSPLH
>TRBJ2-1|TRBD2|TRBV25-1
ASKGLVISDEQF
>TRBJ1-6|.|TRBV9
ASSVGPGEGSPLH
>TRBJ1-6|.|TRBV2
ASSEANTGNNSPLH
>TRBJ1-3|.|TRBV14
ASSHEAGVDSGNTIY
>TRBJ2-5|.|TRBV12-3/TRBV12-4
ASSSGWTVEETQY
>TRBJ2-2|.|TRBV7-9
ASSSAN
>TRBJ1-1|.|TRBV2
ASMVRRDSEAF
>TRBJ1-1|.|TRBV9
ASSVGIQGLRDGKTF
>TRBJ1-5|.|TRBV29-1
SVTGDGRNQPQH
>TRBJ2-3|TRBD2|TRBV7-3
ASSSSGGWDTQY
>TRBJ1-5|.|TRBV10-3
AISGGPPSAQPQH
>TRBJ1-2|.|TRBV10-2
ATTGMDTYT
>TRBJ2-7|.|TRBV2
ASSVSRVDYEQY
>TRBJ2-2|.|TRBV11-3
ASRGDTGELF
>TRBJ1-5|.|TRBV4-1
ASSQGGGRGGYDQPQH
>TRBJ1-1|.|TRBV2
ASNPPSDEAF
>TRBJ2-5|.|TRBV25-1
ASQGGTDETQY
>.|TRBD1|TRBV5-1
ASSLQGWTQY
>TRBJ2-5|TRBD1|TRBV7-9
ASSQDRAVLKTQY
>TRBJ2-2|TRBD2|TRBV25-1
ASSRSGLARGKAGELF
>TRBJ1-2|.|TRBV19
ASSIGLGGYGYT
>TRBJ1-5|.|TRBV2
ASGGGNQETQH
>TRBJ1-4|.|TRBV2
ASIGYGGNEKLF
>TRBJ1-1|.|TRBV6-1
ASSERTAYTEAF
>TRBJ1-1|.|TRBV7-3
ASSSVEGEAF
>TRBJ2-6|TRBD1|TRBV7-2
ASSLAGQGDNVLT
>TRBJ2-5|TRBD2|TRBV25-1
ASSYNSGGPETQY